This T cell receptor (beta chain) was documented in a study of cytomegalovirus exposure and HLA in healthy donors. Primers for the PCR totalled 60 Vbeta and 13 Jbeta. This table comes from immunoSEQ multiplex PCR, and its TCRdb copy is limited to in-frame clones, with some not included. The sample lists roughly 180,000 clones, around 80% seen once, with 3.5% to 4.5% in the top ten. This clone was seen a handful of times. The J segment lost 5 bases and the V segment lost 6 bases, leaving 2 bases of the junction unmatched. The germline V gene has CDR1 MDHEN and CDR2 SYDVKM. There are 13 residues in the CDR3.

This clonotype originated in a woman aged 55 to 70 in good health and CMV-seropositive. The rearrangement links TRBV28 to TRBJ1-5; TRBD1 matches at 9 bases. The sequencing sample was made of PBMCs. As DNA, the CDR3 is TGTGCCAGCAGGGGACAGGGCTATCAGCCCCAGCATTTT. Residues: CASRGQGYQPQHF.